These 24 T cell receptor beta chains were sequenced from one sample in a study of T cells in women clearing cervical HPV infection. The repertoire was sequenced with immunoSEQ multiplex PCR; TCRdb's copy has only in-frame clones and lacks some. This table holds about 48,000 clones. Material: blood buffy coat. These receptors were collected from a woman between 18 and 70 years old with a cervical HPV16 infection that either progressed to CIN3+ or cleared (not recorded which).

Comment on this clone: The read comes to an end 3 residues before the CDR3 does, leaving the germline J gene to fill in the end. This sequence joins TRBV13 and TRBJ1-2; D perhaps matches TRBD1 (6 bases). CDR1 is PRHDT, CDR2 FYEKMQ, per germline (reference sequence). The CDR3 has 13 amino acids. The V and J ends lost 5 bases and 5 bases respectively, with 12 bases between them. This CDR3 is CASSQIGQYGYTF. CDR3 bases read: TGTGCCAGCAGCCAGATTGGACAGTATGGC.

To note about this clone: The read falls 3 residues short of the CDR3 end, and the missing part is taken from the germline J gene. V and J are TRBV7-9 and TRBJ1-2; D unresolved. Germline loops: CDR1 SEHNR, CDR2 FQNEAQ (reference sequence). The CDR3 loop spans 11 amino acids. The CDR3 spells CASSLAYTYTF. The sequenced part of the CDR3 DNA is TGTGCCAGCAGCTTAGCGTACACC.

With respect to this clone: The sequenced fragment ends 3 residues before the CDR3 boundary, so the rest is inferred from the germline J gene. The gene calls are TRBV5-1 and TRBJ2-4; 9 positions agree with TRBD1. CDR3 length equals 14 residues. The ends lost 3 bases at V and 7 bases at J; junction bases unmatched: 5. Germline lookup yields CDR1 SGHRS and CDR2 YFSETQ. The sequenced part of the CDR3 DNA is TGCGCCAGCAGCTCTGGGACAGGGACGAACATT. It encodes CASSSGTGTNI. The full CDR3 reads CASSSGTGTNIQYF.

About this clone itself: The DNA ends 3 residues before the CDR3 does, and the rest of the CDR3 is filled in from the germline J gene. The V call is TRBV19, the J call TRBJ1-6; tentatively, D is TRBD1 (6 bases). Per the germline V gene, CDR1 is LNHDA and CDR2 is SQIVND (reference sequence). The CDR3 has 13 residues. Deletions cut 10 bases from V and 7 bases from J, with 14 bases between. The CDR3 loop is CATRGQFNSPLHF. Incomplete CDR3 DNA: TGTGCCACCCGCGGACAGTTCAATTCACCC.

On this clone itself: Coverage ceases 3 residues before the CDR3 finishes, and the germline J gene fills in the end. V gene TRBV7-9 combines with J gene TRBJ2-7, with no clear D. This CDR3 contains 11 residues. CDR1 SEHNR and CDR2 FQNEAQ come from the germline V gene (reference sequence). Deletions cut 0 bases from V and 5 bases from J, with 2 bases between. CDR3 DNA (partial): TGTGCCAGCAGCTTAGCCAACGAG. It specifies CASSLANE. The CDR3 in its entirety is CASSLANEQYF. The full variable domain, completed using reference TRBV7-9 and TRBJ2-7, is DTGVSQNPRHKITKRGQNVTFRCDPISEHNRLYWYRQTLGQGPEFLTYFQNEAQLEKSRLLSDRFSAERPKGSFSTLEIQRTEQGDSAMYLCASSLANEQYFGPGTRLTVT.

Turning to this clone: The CDR3 end is not reached by the read, which stops 3 residues before it; the germline J gene fills it in. V gene TRBV19 combines with J gene TRBJ1-5; 7 bases align to TRBD1. V gave up 5 bases and J gave up 7 bases; unmatched junction bases: 11. Germline V gene lookup returns CDR1 LNHDA and CDR2 SQIVND (reference sequence). The CDR3 covers 15 residues. The CDR3 here is CASSPPTGRHQPQHF. CDR3 bases read: TGTGCCAGTAGTCCCCCGACAGGGCGACACCAGCCC.

Regarding this clone: The read falls 3 residues short of the CDR3 end, and the missing part is taken from the germline J gene. This chain links TRBV19 with TRBJ2-3, with D perhaps matching TRBD2 (6 bases). There are 13 residues in the CDR3. Looked up from germline, CDR1 is LNHDA and CDR2 is SQIVND (reference sequence). V lost 7 bases and J lost 0, with 8 bases in between. The CDR3 bases that were read are TGTGCCAGTACGGGACTTAGCACAGATACG. Translated: CASTGLSTDT. The entire CDR3 protein reads CASTGLSTDTQYF. The variable domain in full, with the rest retrieved from reference TRBV19 and TRBJ2-3, is DGGITQSPKYLFRKEGQNVTLSCEQNLNHDAMYWYRQDPGQGLRLIYYSQIVNDFQKGDIAEGYSVSREKKESFPLTVTSAQKNPTAFYLCASTGLSTDTQYFGPGTRLTVL.

On this clone: The read ends 3 residues early relative to the CDR3; the germline J gene fills the gap. The J gene is TRBJ2-3, the V gene TRBV7-1, with 10 positions matching TRBD2. TRBV7-1 is an ORF; its function is uncertain. The CDR3 length is 20 residues. V trimming: 2 bases; J trimming: 2 bases; junction bases outside the gene matches: 16. The DNA read from the CDR3 is TGTGCCAGCAGCTCAACCCGAACACTAGCGGGATCCCGAATCACAGATACG. Translating it yields CASSSTRTLAGSRITDT. The CDR3 in its entirety is CASSSTRTLAGSRITDTQYF.

With regard to this clone: The read is 3 residues too short to cover the CDR3 end, so that end is filled in from the germline J gene. The J gene is TRBJ2-7, the V gene TRBV18, with D possibly being TRBD1 (5 bases). The CDR3 covers 14 residues. From germline, CDR1 is KGHSH and CDR2 LQKENI. V lost 2 bases to trimming and J lost 2 bases, with 10 bases between them. The CDR3 loop reads CASSPRDSAYEQYF. The sequenced part of the CDR3 DNA is TGTGCCAGCTCACCAAGAGACAGCGCCTACGAG.

Notes on this clone: With the read ending 3 residues before the CDR3 end, the germline J gene is used to fill in that end. The chain is built from TRBV28 and TRBJ1-5; D unclear. Looked up from germline, CDR1 is MDHEN and CDR2 is SYDVKM. The V end was cut by 3 bases, the J end by 4 bases, with 7 bases between. The CDR3 has 13 amino acids. This chain's CDR3 is CASSFRSNQPQHF. The DNA read from the CDR3 is TGTGCCAGCAGTTTCCGGTCGAATCAGCCC.

As concerns this clone: The read stops 3 residues short of the end of the CDR3; the missing end is completed from the germline J gene. The chain couples TRBV6-2 or TRBV6-3 to TRBJ2-1, with D possibly matching TRBD2 (5 bases). Germline CDR1 reads MNHEY; CDR2 reads SVGEGT. The CDR3 consists of 11 residues. Trimming removed 5 bases at V and 9 bases at J, with 8 bases between. The DNA read from the CDR3 is TGTGCCAGCAGTGAGACTACTGAG. It encodes CASSETTE. The whole CDR3 protein is CASSETTEQFF.

Points on this clone: The sequenced fragment ends 3 residues before the CDR3 boundary, so the rest is inferred from the germline J gene. This chain joins TRBV19 and TRBJ1-2; no clear D. Trimming cost V 8 bases and J 4 bases, with 11 bases left between them. Germline CDR1 LNHDA, CDR2 SQIVND (reference sequence). This CDR3 is built from 12 residues. The CDR3 sequence: CASDGGFYGYTF. The CDR3 bases that were read are TGTGCCAGTGACGGCGGCTTCTATGGC.

A note on this clone: The CDR3 end is not reached by the read, which stops 3 residues before it; the germline J gene fills it in. The chain couples TRBV19 to TRBJ1-1; D might be TRBD1 (6 bases). The CDR3 has 13 amino acids. Germline V gene lookup returns CDR1 LNHDA and CDR2 SQIVND (reference sequence). The V and J ends lost 4 bases and 1 base respectively, with 7 bases between them. The DNA read from the CDR3 is TGTGCCAGTAGTAGGACAGCGAACACTGAA. As protein: CASSRTANTE. The full CDR3 sequence reads CASSRTANTEAFF.

Notes on this clone: The read gets to within 3 residues of the CDR3 end, and the germline J gene fills in the rest. The chain is built from TRBV10-3 and TRBJ1-1; D is ambiguous. Germline CDR1 and CDR2: ENHRY and SYGVKD. The CDR3 loop spans 15 amino acids. Incomplete CDR3 DNA: TGTGCCATCAGTGATTCCAAAGCCCGCAACCGAGAA. Protein product: CAISDSKARNRE. The full CDR3 is CAISDSKARNREAFF.

Concerning this clone itself: The read terminates 3 residues before the CDR3 end, so the remaining end is supplied by the germline J gene. The gene calls are TRBV7-3 and TRBJ1-6, with D tentatively TRBD1 (5 bases). With 4 bases removed from V and 5 bases from J, the gap between germline ends came to 15 bases. CDR1 is SGHTA and CDR2 is FQGTGA in the germline V gene. The CDR3 runs to 16 residues. The part of the CDR3 DNA that was read is TGTGCCAGCAGCTCGACAGTACATGGGAATAATTCACCC. Translation: CASSSTVHGNNSP. In full, the CDR3 is CASSSTVHGNNSPLHF.

Worth noting for this clone: The CDR3 end lies 3 residues beyond the end of the read and is filled in from the germline J gene. The chain employs TRBV29-1 and TRBJ2-7, with 8 bases lining up with TRBD1. Germline V gene data show CDR1 as SQVTM and CDR2 as ANQGSEA. V gave up 5 bases and J gave up 2 bases; unmatched junction bases: 5. This CDR3 comprises 13 residues. CDR3 protein: CSVRGTGPYEQYF. The part of the CDR3 DNA that was read is TGCAGCGTTAGGGGGACAGGCCCCTACGAG.

About this clone itself: Coverage ceases 3 residues before the CDR3 finishes, and the germline J gene fills in the end. The rearrangement joins TRBV11-2 to TRBJ2-1; weak D call: TRBD2 (6 bases). The CDR3 has 14 residues. Germline V gene lookup returns CDR1 SGHAT and CDR2 FQNNGV. Deletions cut 7 bases from V and 5 bases from J, with 15 bases between. This CDR3 reads CASTPRGSHNEQFF. Partial CDR3 DNA: TGTGCCAGCACGCCTCGGGGGAGCCACAATGAG. Combining the CDR3 with reference TRBV11-2 and TRBJ2-1 gives the whole variable domain EAGVAQSPRYKIIEKRQSVAFWCNPISGHATLYWYQQILGQGPKLLIQFQNNGVVDDSQLPKDRFSAERLKGVDSTLKIQPAKLEDSAVYLCASTPRGSHNEQFFGPGTRLTVL.

About this clone itself: The read halts 3 residues ahead of the CDR3 end, with the missing end drawn from the germline J gene. This chain joins TRBV11-3 and TRBJ2-3; D is unresolved. The CDR3 contains 13 residues. Trimming removed 5 bases from V and 0 bases from J, with 6 bases in between. Germline lookup yields CDR1 SGHNT and CDR2 YENEEA. The CDR3 loop is CASSRASTDTQYF. The covered CDR3 bases are TGTGCCAGCAGCCGAGCCAGCACAGATACG.

The covered CDR3 bases are TGTGCCAGCAGCGCCGACAGGGGGCTAACTGAA. It encodes CASSADRGLTE. The full CDR3 protein reads CASSADRGLTEAFF. The chain combines TRBV11-1 with TRBJ1-1; 10 bases are shared with TRBD1. The CDR3 is cut off 3 residues early in the read; its end comes from the germline J gene. The CDR3 is 14 amino acids. Germline trimming cut 5 bases from V and 5 bases from J; bases unmatched to any gene: 5. Germline V gives CDR1 SGHAT, CDR2 FQDESV (reference sequence).

A remark on this clone: The observed sequence ends 3 residues before the CDR3 terminus, with the missing tail filled in from the germline J gene. The genes are TRBV20-1 and TRBJ2-5; TRBD1 matches 8 bases. The CDR3 length is 14 residues. V lost 1 base, J lost 3 bases, and 4 bases stayed unmatched. Germline CDR1 and CDR2: DFQATT and SNEGSKA (reference sequence). The CDR3: CSARALTGEETQYF. The CDR3 bases that were read are TGCAGTGCTAGAGCCTTGACAGGGGAAGAGACC.

About this clone: The read terminates 3 residues ahead of where the CDR3 ends, so the germline J gene completes it. This chain connects TRBV19 to TRBJ1-3; the D is unclear. CDR3 size: 14 residues. Looked up from germline, CDR1 is LNHDA and CDR2 is SQIVND (reference sequence). V dropped 7 bases and J dropped 2 bases, with 12 bases sitting between them. The CDR3 reads CASTERPTGNTIYF. The sequenced part of the CDR3 DNA is TGTGCCAGTACGGAGCGGCCAACTGGAAACACC. Based on the CDR3 plus reference TRBV19 and TRBJ1-3, the full variable domain is DGGITQSPKYLFRKEGQNVTLSCEQNLNHDAMYWYRQDPGQGLRLIYYSQIVNDFQKGDIAEGYSVSREKKESFPLTVTSAQKNPTAFYLCASTERPTGNTIYFGEGSWLTVV.

Comment on this clone: The read halts 3 residues ahead of the CDR3 end, with the missing end drawn from the germline J gene. The V call is TRBV18, the J call TRBJ2-7; D is uncertain. The germline V gene has CDR1 KGHSH and CDR2 LQKENI. The germline V and J ends were trimmed by 2 bases and 6 bases, with 14 bases remaining between them. The CDR3 is 14 residues long. This chain's CDR3 is CASSPWNIASEQYF. CDR3 DNA (partial): TGTGCCAGCTCACCATGGAACATAGCCTCCGAG.

Remarks on this clone: The read terminates 3 residues before the CDR3 end, so the remaining end is supplied by the germline J gene. The chain couples TRBV7-3 to TRBJ2-2; D remains ambiguous. Germline CDR1 SGHTA, CDR2 FQGTGA. CDR3 length: 14 amino acids. The V gene lost 2 bases and the J gene lost 0 bases, with 4 bases spanning the gap. CDR3 sequence: CASSLWPNTGELFF. The CDR3 bases that were read are TGTGCCAGCAGCTTATGGCCGAACACCGGGGAG.

As to this clone: The CDR3 is cut off 3 residues early in the read; its end comes from the germline J gene. V usage is TRBV6-4 and J usage is TRBJ1-2; D call uncertain. The CDR3 totals 16 residues. Germline values: CDR1 MRHNA, CDR2 SNTAGT. V was shortened by 6 bases and J by 0 bases, with 17 bases between the two germline ends. Incomplete CDR3 DNA: TGTGCCAGCAGCCAAACTGAGCGAGTTCCTAACTATGGC. Translated, it gives CASSQTERVPNYG. The CDR3 in full is CASSQTERVPNYGYTF.